The present T cell receptor (beta chain) was sequenced within a study of tumor-infiltrating lymphocytes in localized non-small cell lung cancer. Data came from immunoSEQ multiplex PCR; TCRdb stores just in-frame clones and leaves some out. This sample has about 16,000 clones, with about four fifths found just once. Trimming took off 0 bases at V and 4 bases at J, with 11 bases between the two ends. This CDR3 comprises 14 residues. From germline, CDR1 is SGHRS and CDR2 YFSETQ. Study-wide results and limits: Different pieces of the same tissue went to different assays, confounding technical variation with intratumor heterogeneity.

This clone was observed a handful of times. Its specificity is unknown. J is TRBJ2-7 and V is TRBV5-1; D is uncertain. This clonotype originated in a human donor with non-small cell lung cancer. The sample comprised lung tumor tissue. As DNA, the CDR3 is TGCGCCAGCAGCTTGGGGTCTGGGTGGTACGAGCAGTACTTC. The encoded protein is CASSLGSGWYEQYF.